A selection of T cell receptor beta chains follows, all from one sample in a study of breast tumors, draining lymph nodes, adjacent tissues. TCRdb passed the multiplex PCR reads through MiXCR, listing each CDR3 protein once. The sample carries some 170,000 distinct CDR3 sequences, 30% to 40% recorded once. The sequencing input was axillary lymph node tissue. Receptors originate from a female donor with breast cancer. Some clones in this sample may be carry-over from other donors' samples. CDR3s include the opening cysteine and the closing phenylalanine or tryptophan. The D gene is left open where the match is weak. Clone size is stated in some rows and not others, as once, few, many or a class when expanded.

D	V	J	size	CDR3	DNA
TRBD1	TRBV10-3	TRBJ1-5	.	CAIRDPGGQPQHF	TGTGCCATCAGGGACCCAGGGGGTCAGCCCCAGCATTTT
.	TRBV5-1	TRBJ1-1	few	CASRARGDTEAFF	TGCGCCAGCAGGGCCAGGGGTGATACTGAAGCTTTCTTT
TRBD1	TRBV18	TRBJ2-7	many	CASSPRQGGGSYEQYF	TGTGCCAGCTCACCACGACAGGGGGGGGGCTCCTACGAGCAGTACTTC
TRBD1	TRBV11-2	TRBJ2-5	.	CASSSRDRGRRQETQYF	TGTGCCAGCAGCTCCCGGGACAGGGGGAGAAGACAAGAGACCCAGTACTTC
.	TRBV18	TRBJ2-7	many	CASSLSSRGEQYF	TGTGCCAGCTCACTATCCTCGAGGGGCGAGCAGTACTTC
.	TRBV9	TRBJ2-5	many	CASSAKEGLKTQSF	TGTGCCAGCAGCGCTAAGGAGGGCCTTAAGACCCAGTCCTTC
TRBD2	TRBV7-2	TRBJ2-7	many	CAGSLVAGGPGEQYF	TGTGCCGGCAGCTTAGTAGCGGGAGGGCCCGGGGAGCAGTACTTC
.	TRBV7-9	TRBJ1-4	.	CASSLGQTGANEKLFF	TGTGCCAGCAGCTTAGGGCAGACAGGTGCTAATGAAAAACTGTTTTTT
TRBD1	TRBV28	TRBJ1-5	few	CASIRQGNQPQRF	TGTGCCAGCATCCGACAGGGCAATCAGCCCCAGCGTTTT
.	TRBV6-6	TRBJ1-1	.	CASTGTGNTEAFF	TGTGCCAGCACGGGGACGGGGAACACTGAAGCTTTCTTT
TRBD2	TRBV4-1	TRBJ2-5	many	CASSPLAGAQETQYF	TGCGCCAGCAGCCCTCTAGCGGGAGCACAAGAGACCCAGTACTTC
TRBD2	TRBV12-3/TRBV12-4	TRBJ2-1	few	CASSFLGGTYNEQFF	TGTGCCAGCAGTTTCTTGGGGGGGACCTACAATGAGCAGTTCTTC
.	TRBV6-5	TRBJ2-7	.	CASSHEGSVYEQYF	TGTGCCAGCAGTCACGAAGGGTCAGTATACGAGCAGTACTTC
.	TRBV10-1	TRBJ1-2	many	CASSWYYGYTF	TGCGCCAGCAGTTGGTACTATGGCTACACCTTC
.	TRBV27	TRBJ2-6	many	CASSGISGANVLTF	TGTGCCAGCAGTGGGATCTCTGGGGCCAACGTCCTGACTTTC
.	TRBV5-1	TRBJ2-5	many	CASSIGDGETQYF	TGCGCCAGCAGCATCGGGGACGGGGAGACCCAGTACTTC
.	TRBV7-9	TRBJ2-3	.	CASSYRAGGTDTQYF	TGTGCCAGCAGCTACCGGGCAGGGGGCACAGATACGCAGTATTTT
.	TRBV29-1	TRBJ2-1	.	CGVEDSSMGERNEQLF	TGCGGCGTTGAAGACAGCTCTATGGGAGAGAGGAATGAGCAGCTCTTC
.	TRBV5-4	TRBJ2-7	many	CASSTVLGNEQYF	TGTGCCAGCAGCACCGTTCTGGGGAACGAGCAGTACTTC
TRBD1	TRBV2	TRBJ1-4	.	CASKAGGGTNEKMFF	TGTGCCAGCAAGGCAGGGGGGGGGACTAATGAAAAAATGTTTTTT
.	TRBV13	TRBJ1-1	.	CASSLGLGGSVAFF	TGTGCCAGCAGCTTAGGCCTTGGGGGGAGCGTAGCTTTCTTT
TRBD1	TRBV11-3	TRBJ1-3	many	CASSGKADRGSRRRNTIYF	TGTGCCAGCAGCGGGAAAGCCGACAGGGGAAGTCGTAGACGAAACACCATATATTTT
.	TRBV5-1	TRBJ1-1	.	CASSFSGGDAFF	TGCGCCAGCAGCTTCTCTGGGGGGGACGCTTTCTTT
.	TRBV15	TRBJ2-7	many	CATRDNSYEQYF	TGTGCCACCAGGGACAACTCCTACGAGCAGTACTTC
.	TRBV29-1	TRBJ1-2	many	CSVEPTPNGYTF	TGCAGCGTTGAACCTACGCCAAATGGCTACACCTTC
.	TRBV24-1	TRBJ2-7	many	CATSDFGTEQYF	TGTGCCACCAGTGATTTCGGGACGGAGCAGTACTTC
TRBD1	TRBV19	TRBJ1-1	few	CASSGTGLNTEAFF	TGTGCCAGTAGCGGGACAGGGCTGAACACTGAAGCTTTCTTT
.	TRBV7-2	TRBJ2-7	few	CASSQVFGLYEQYF	TGTGCCAGCAGCCAAGTATTCGGACTTTACGAGCAGTACTTC
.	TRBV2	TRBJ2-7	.	CASSELIRTPSYEQYF	TGTGCCAGCAGTGAGTTAATCCGGACACCATCCTACGAGCAGTACTTC
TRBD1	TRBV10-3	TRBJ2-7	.	CAISPMTGESEQYF	TGTGCCATCAGCCCGATGACAGGGGAATCCGAGCAGTACTTC
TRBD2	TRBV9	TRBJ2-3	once	CASSPWTSGKDTQYF	TGTGCCAGCAGCCCCTGGACTAGCGGGAAGGATACGCAGTATTTT
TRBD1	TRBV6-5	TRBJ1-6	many	CASRSTGEGAYSPLHF	TGTGCCAGCAGGTCCACAGGGGAAGGGGCCTATTCACCCCTCCACTTT
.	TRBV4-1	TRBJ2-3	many	CASSPDSLTDTQYF	TGCGCCAGCAGCCCGGACAGCCTCACAGATACGCAGTATTTT